This TCR beta chain was captured in a study of blood T cell repertoires in COVID-19 (dated by TCRdb to 2020 to 2022). At the level of the whole study: The collaborator samples originated in the United States, Italy and Spain and spanned the acute and convalescent phases of COVID-19. The prospective study material was composed of cDNA or gDNA derived from T cells, B-cell-depleted T cells, or PBMCs. Subjects who had been exposed to COVID-19, were actively infected with it, or had recovered from it provided the deeply sampled blood TCRbeta repertoires that made up the dataset. A freely available public database, intended as a resource for researchers studying the immune response to SARS-CoV-2, is where the repertoires were released. The samples were drawn from two sources: the first 160 participants of the ongoing ImmuneRACE study, and 1,200 or so subjects contributed by 6 global collaborators. The sample metadata nearly always contained a de-identified subject ID, COVID-19 status, age in years and sex. HLA class I and class II types, where available, came from metadata supplied by the sample provider rather than from assay-based typing.

Each collaborating institution followed its own protocols to collect whole blood in K2EDTA tubes. For TCRbeta analysis, collaborator samples were shipped as frozen whole blood, as isolated PBMCs, or as DNA extracted from either sample type. The CDR3 measures 14 amino acids from cysteine to phenylalanine. The sequence is cut down to CDR3 DNA, 42 bases in frame from base 1. The germline V gene encodes CDR1 MNHEY and CDR2 SVGAGI. After removal of 7 bases from V and 2 bases from J, the junction retains 2 bases not matched to a gene. The immunoSEQ Assay, a bias-controlled multiplex PCR, was used to amplify TCRbeta CDR3 regions from genomic DNA. Per the original workflow: The number of nucleated cells in each sample was estimated by amplification of reference gene primers within the assay. To quantify the absolute abundance of each unique TCRbeta CDR3 rearrangement, sequence reads were collapsed and filtered. Productive Simpson clonality was computed per sample as the square root of Simpson's diversity index over productive rearrangements. This immuneACCESS table, as held by TCRdb, lists in-frame sequences with V and J called but not all clones. Of the missing ones, under half trace to an unresolved V gene in checked studies; the others have no known cause. The V and J calls and clone size are taken from that table; D and trimming were inferred from the DNA. The sample records approximately 190,000 clones, 70% to 90% of which are singletons. Of the sample, 2.1% is held by the ten largest clones.

On the study overall, not on this receptor specifically: The quantity of clinical and demographic metadata differed by source and by participant and was supplied without curation.

On this clone itself: Its recognized antigen is unknown. Nothing much larger sits one base from this clone, and base qualities are not available.

The receptor was isolated from a man between 65 and 85 years old with active or convalescent COVID-19. The chain is made from TRBV6-5 and TRBJ2-3, with 11 bases matching TRBD2. The sample consisted of peripheral blood. The DNA sequence follows: TGTGCCAGCATTAGCGGGGGGGCCACAGATACGCAGTATTTT. It translates as CASISGGATDTQYF.